Below are 15 T cell receptor beta chains sequenced from a single sample in a study of blood T cell repertoires in COVID-19. Sequencing was performed with immunoSEQ multiplex PCR; in TCRdb, only in-frame clones are kept and a portion is missing. The table includes over 150,000 clones, over 75% detected once. The specimen sequenced was PBMCs or T cells enriched from blood (not recorded which). The receptors here all came from a woman between 18 and 29 years old who had recovered from COVID-19.

V usage is TRBV7-9 and J usage is TRBJ1-1, with a weak D call TRBD1 (5 bases). V was clipped by 1 base and J by 10 bases, with 16 bases between them. The CDR3 is 14 residues long. Germline V gene sequence: CDR1 SEHNR, CDR2 FQNEAQ (reference sequence). CDR3 nucleotides: TGTGCCAGCAGCTTAGATGCGGGGCCCCAGGGAGCTTTCTTT. Its translation is CASSLDAGPQGAFF.

The V call is TRBV27, the J call TRBJ2-1; D might be TRBD2 (5 bases). The CDR3 spans 14 residues. V lost 3 bases, J lost 5 bases, and 11 bases lay in between. The germline V gene has CDR1 MNHEY and CDR2 SMNVEV (reference sequence). The CDR3 nucleotides are TGTGCCAGCAGTTTTAGGACTTCAGACAATGAGCAGTTCTTC. Amino acid sequence: CASSFRTSDNEQFF.

This clone was recorded once. The CDR3 is CASSIKVGQGTGELFF. The DNA for the CDR3 is TGTGCCAGTAGTATTAAGGTTGGACAAGGCACCGGGGAGCTGTTTTTT. The J gene is TRBJ2-2, the V gene TRBV19, with D perhaps TRBD1 (5 bases). CDR3 length: 16 amino acids. Germline assignment: CDR1 LNHDA and CDR2 SQIVND (reference sequence). Trimming pared 3 bases from V and 4 bases from J, leaving 15 bases between.

This sequence joins TRBV11-1 and TRBJ2-7, with 8 bases lining up with TRBD1. J was trimmed by 9 bases and V by 6 bases; bases with no gene match: 7. The CDR3 runs to 12 residues. CDR1 is SGHAT and CDR2 is FQDESV in the germline V gene (reference sequence). CDR3 sequence: CASSSGGAGQYF. CDR3 DNA sequence: TGTGCCAGCAGTTCAGGGGGCGCAGGGCAGTACTTC.

V and J are TRBV9 and TRBJ2-3; tentatively, D is TRBD2 (5 bases). Germline lookup yields CDR1 SGDLS and CDR2 YYNGEE. This CDR3 spans 16 amino acids. V gave up 1 base and J gave up 6 bases, with 18 bases separating them. CDR3 sequence (DNA): TGTGCCAGCAGCGTACAAGGTCGCCGGGGAGTTGATACGCAGTATTTT. Translation gives CASSVQGRRGVDTQYF.

This clone was recorded only once. The chain is built from TRBV5-1 and TRBJ2-7; the match to TRBD1 covers 9 bases. V lost 0 bases and J lost 0; bases outside the gene matches: 13. The CDR3 covers 19 residues. Germline V gene data show CDR1 as SGHRS and CDR2 as YFSETQ. CDR3 loop: CASSLEMVQGAPFSYEQYF. The CDR3 DNA follows: TGCGCCAGCAGCTTGGAAATGGTACAGGGGGCTCCCTTCTCCTACGAGCAGTACTTC. Supplemented by reference TRBV5-1 and TRBJ2-7, the full variable domain reads KAGVTQTPRYLIKTRGQQVTLSCSPISGHRSVSWYQQTPGQGLQFLFEYFSETQRNKGNFPGRFSGRQFSNSRSEMNVSTLELGDSALYLCASSLEMVQGAPFSYEQYFGPGTRLTVT.

This clone was seen just once. This chain joins TRBV19 and TRBJ2-1, with D hard to call. The ends were cut back, 3 bases at V and 9 bases at J, with 6 bases in the middle. From germline, CDR1 is LNHDA and CDR2 SQIVND (reference sequence). The CDR3 spans 11 residues. CDR3 sequence: CASSIVGEQFF. The DNA of the CDR3 is TGTGCCAGTAGTATTGTCGGTGAGCAGTTCTTC.

J is TRBJ1-2 and V is TRBV4-3, with 11 bases aligning to TRBD1. V was clipped by 5 bases and J by 7 bases; unmatched bases: 6. Germline V CDR1 and CDR2: LGHNA, YSLEER. CDR3 length equals 14 residues. In DNA form, the CDR3 reads TGCGCCAGCAGCGGGTTCGGGACAGGGGGTGGCTACACCTTC. Encoded protein: CASSGFGTGGGYTF.

J is TRBJ1-2 and V is TRBV7-8, with 8 bases matching TRBD1. The V gene end was trimmed by 1 base and the J gene end by 8 bases; junction bases not matched to a gene: 15. The germline V gene has CDR1 SGHVS and CDR2 FQNEAQ. CDR3 size: 17 residues. The CDR3 sequence: CASSLDRSGGLYDGYTF. As DNA, the CDR3 is TGTGCCAGCAGCTTAGATCGGTCAGGGGGCCTATATGACGGCTACACCTTC.

CDR3 sequence reads: CASSRTSGGSTDTQYF. In DNA, the CDR3 is TGTGCCAGCAGCCGTACTAGCGGGGGGTCCACAGATACGCAGTATTTT. V and J are TRBV4-2 and TRBJ2-3; 12 bases match TRBD2. Germline CDR1 is LGHNA and CDR2 is YNFKEQ. The CDR3 length is 16 residues. V trimming: 4 bases; J trimming: 2 bases; junction bases outside the gene matches: 4.

This clone has more than one count but fewer than ten. The chain recombines TRBV3-1 (or the pseudogene TRBV3-2) with TRBJ2-7, with TRBD1 identical over 9 bases. Trimming cost V 0 bases and J 6 bases; bases outside gene matches: 9. This CDR3 comprises 16 residues. Germline assignment: CDR1 LGHDT and CDR2 YNNKEL (reference sequence). The CDR3 bases are TGTGCCAGCAGCCAAGATATCAACAGGGGGCAGGTCGAGCAGTACTTC. Translated, it gives CASSQDINRGQVEQYF.

This clone was recorded only once. This sequence joins TRBV28 and TRBJ2-5; 9 bases match TRBD2. V shed 6 bases, J shed 5 bases, and the junction held 4 bases outside the gene matches. The germline CDR1 and CDR2 sequences are MDHEN and SYDVKM. This CDR3 contains 13 residues. CDR3 loop: CASSYSGGETQYF. CDR3 coding DNA: TGTGCCAGCAGCTATAGCGGGGGCGAGACCCAGTACTTC. Full variable domain (rest looked up from reference TRBV28 and TRBJ2-5): DVKVTQSSRYLVKRTGEKVFLECVQDMDHENMFWYRQDPGLGLRLIYFSYDVKMKEKGDIPEGYSVSREKKERFSLILESASTNQTSMYLCASSYSGGETQYFGPGTRLLVL.

The chain is built from TRBV21-1 and TRBJ2-7; the D call in the table, TRBD1, was not verified against the DNA. TRBV21-1 is annotated as a pseudogene. CDR3 length: 17 residues. CDR3 in DNA: TGTGCCAGCAGCACAAAATCCCCTGACAGGGTTTCCCACGAGCAGTACTTC. Residues: CASSTKSPDRVSHEQYF.

The chain is built from TRBV5-5 and TRBJ1-2; no clear D. Trimming stripped 6 bases from V and 7 bases from J, with 13 bases between. This CDR3 has 12 amino acids. Germline CDR1 and CDR2: SGHKS and YYEKEE (reference sequence). The CDR3 here is CASTKIGGGYTF. CDR3 in DNA: TGTGCCAGCACCAAGATTGGCGGTGGCTACACCTTC.

V usage is TRBV11-2 and J usage is TRBJ2-7; 7 nucleotides match TRBD2. Germline V lookup: CDR1 SGHAT, CDR2 FQNNGV. The CDR3 sequence is 13 residues long. V was clipped by 1 base and J by 5 bases; unmatched bases: 2. The CDR3 DNA follows: TGTGCCAGCAGCTTAGGCGCGGGGGACGAGCAGTACTTC. This encodes CASSLGAGDEQYF.